Only one count was recorded for the clone carrying this T cell receptor beta chain. Sample-barcoded 5' priming and a J-beta primer mix drove a second PCR of 7 to 11 cycles. With 12 random nucleotides, a template-switch adaptor tagged each individual cDNA molecule. Via MiXCR, TCRdb re-called the 5' RACE reads, giving one row per CDR3 protein. The profile shows 750,000 to 950,000 distinct CDR3 sequences, roughly 26% of them singletons. Total RNA, at least 5.5 micrograms per sample, came from PBMCs. The data belong to a study of blood T cells in healthy people across ages. This CDR3 spans 12 amino acids. The V gene's germline CDR1 is GTSNPN and CDR2 SVGIG (reference sequence). The germline V and J ends were trimmed by 4 bases and 7 bases, with 10 bases remaining between them. These data also formed part of another study, on T cells of mothers and their children.

The sequence derives from a boy between 5 and 17 years old in good health. The chain couples TRBV30 to TRBJ2-2; the D is unclear. The sequenced sample was blood. CDR3 coding DNA: TGTGCCTGGACAGAGGTTATCGGGGAGCTGTTTTTT. It is translated as CAWTEVIGELFF.